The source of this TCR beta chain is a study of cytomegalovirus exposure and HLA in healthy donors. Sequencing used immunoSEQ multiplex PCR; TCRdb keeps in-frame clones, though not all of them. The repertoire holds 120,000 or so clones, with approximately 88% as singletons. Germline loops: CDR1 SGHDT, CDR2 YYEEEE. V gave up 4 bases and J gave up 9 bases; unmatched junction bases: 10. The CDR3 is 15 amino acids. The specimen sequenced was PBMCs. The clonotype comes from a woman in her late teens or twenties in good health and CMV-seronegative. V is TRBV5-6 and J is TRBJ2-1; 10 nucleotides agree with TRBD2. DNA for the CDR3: TGTGCCAGCAGCACTCCTAGCGGGAGTAGCCCTGAGCAGTTCTTC. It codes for CASSTPSGSSPEQFF.